This T cell receptor beta chain appears in the sequencing data of a study of a mutant IDH1 vaccine in newly diagnosed glioma. Trimming removed 4 bases from V and 0 bases from J, with 11 bases in between. Germline CDR1 and CDR2: SGHNT and YYREEE (reference sequence). The CDR3 extends over 15 amino acids. Time point of the sample: baseline, week 1 (first vaccination visit). Treatment defined: pre-vaccination baseline after standard-of-care therapy. Sequencing was performed with immunoSEQ multiplex PCR; in TCRdb, only in-frame clones are kept and a portion is missing. The sample lists fewer than 100,000 clones, about 87% occurring once.

This clonotype was obtained from a woman aged 50 to 65 with glioma. V gene TRBV5-4 combines with J gene TRBJ2-1; D is undetermined. This material consisted of PBMCs, taken from a glioma patient treated with radiotherapy, temozolomide or both. The CDR3 loop reads CASSLDTSSYNEQFF. The CDR3, as DNA: TGTGCCAGCAGCCTAGACACGAGCTCCTACAATGAGCAGTTCTTC.